The source of this T cell receptor (beta chain) is a study of blood T cell repertoires in COVID-19. Using immunoSEQ multiplex PCR, the repertoire was profiled, and TCRdb retains in-frame clones only, with some absent. The repertoire holds around 70,000 clones, roughly nine tenths seen once, with roughly 9.1% in the top ten. There are 13 residues in the CDR3. Trimming removed 0 bases from V and 0 bases from J, with 4 bases in between. The germline gives CDR1 SGHRS, CDR2 YFSETQ. Specimen: peripheral blood. The receptor comes from a human donor in a cohort sampled during active COVID-19. The chain carries TRBV5-1 and TRBJ2-7; D gene ambiguous. The CDR3 here is CASSLESSYEQYF. The CDR3 DNA reads TGCGCCAGCAGCTTGGAGAGCTCCTACGAGCAGTACTTC.